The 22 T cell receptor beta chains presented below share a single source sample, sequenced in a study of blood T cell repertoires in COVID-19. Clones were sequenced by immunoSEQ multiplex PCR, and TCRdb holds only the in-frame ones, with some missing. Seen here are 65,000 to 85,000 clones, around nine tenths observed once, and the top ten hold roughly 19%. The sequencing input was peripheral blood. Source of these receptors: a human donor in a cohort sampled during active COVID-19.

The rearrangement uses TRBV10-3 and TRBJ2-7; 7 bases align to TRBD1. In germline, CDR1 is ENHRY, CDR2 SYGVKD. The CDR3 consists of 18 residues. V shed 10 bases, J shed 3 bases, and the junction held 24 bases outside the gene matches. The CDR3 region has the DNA TGTGCCACTCGAGGGGGCGCCGGACTCTACTTGGAAAACTACGAGCAGTACTTC. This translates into CATRGGAGLYLENYEQYF.

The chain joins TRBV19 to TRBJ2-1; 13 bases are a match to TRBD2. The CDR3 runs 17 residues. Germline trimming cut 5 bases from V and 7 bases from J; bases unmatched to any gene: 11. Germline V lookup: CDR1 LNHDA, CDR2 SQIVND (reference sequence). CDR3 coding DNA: TGTGCCAGTAGTTCGACTAGCGGGAGGAGTCTGAAGAATGAGCAGTTCTTC. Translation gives CASSSTSGRSLKNEQFF.

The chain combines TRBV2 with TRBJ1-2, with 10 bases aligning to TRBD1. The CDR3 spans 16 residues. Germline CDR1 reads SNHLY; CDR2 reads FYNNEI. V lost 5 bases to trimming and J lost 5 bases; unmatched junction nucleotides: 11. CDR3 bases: TGTGCCAGCAGTCTTAAGACAGGGGGCATTGGGTATGGCTACACCTTC. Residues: CASSLKTGGIGYGYTF. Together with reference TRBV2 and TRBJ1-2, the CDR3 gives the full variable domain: EPEVTQTPSHQVTQMGQEVILRCVPISNHLYFYWYRQILGQKVEFLVSFYNNEISEKSEIFDDQFSVERPDGSNFTLKIRSTKLEDSAMYFCASSLKTGGIGYGYTFGSGTRLTVV.

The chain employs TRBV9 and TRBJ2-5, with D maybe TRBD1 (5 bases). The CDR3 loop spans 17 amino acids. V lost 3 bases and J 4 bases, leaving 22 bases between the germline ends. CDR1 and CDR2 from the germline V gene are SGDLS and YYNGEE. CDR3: CASSAGFRQTTSETQYF. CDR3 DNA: TGTGCCAGCAGCGCAGGGTTTCGGCAGACGACCTCAGAGACCCAGTACTTC.

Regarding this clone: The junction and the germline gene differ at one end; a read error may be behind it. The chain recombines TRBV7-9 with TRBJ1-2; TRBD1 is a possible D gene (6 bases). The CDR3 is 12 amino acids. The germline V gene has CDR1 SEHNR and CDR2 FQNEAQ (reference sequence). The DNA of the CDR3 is TGTGCCAGCAGCTTAATGACAGGACCCGCGGGCTTC. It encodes CASSLMTGPAGF.

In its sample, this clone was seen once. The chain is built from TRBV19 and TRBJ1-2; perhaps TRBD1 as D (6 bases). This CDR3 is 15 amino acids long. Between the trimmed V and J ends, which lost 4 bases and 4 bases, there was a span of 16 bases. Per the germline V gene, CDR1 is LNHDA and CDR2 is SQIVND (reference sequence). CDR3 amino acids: CASSTARGQFYGYTF. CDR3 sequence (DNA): TGTGCCAGTAGTACCGCAAGAGGACAGTTCTATGGCTACACCTTC.

In DNA, the CDR3 is TGTGCCAGCTCTATCAACACTCTGAAGGGACAGGGCGGGGAAAAACTGTTTTTT. Protein product: CASSINTLKGQGGEKLFF. The chain has TRBV18 and TRBJ1-4; the match to TRBD1 covers 9 bases. Germline V gene sequence: CDR1 KGHSH, CDR2 LQKENI. The CDR3 totals 18 residues. V dropped 6 bases and J dropped 8; count of bases not matched to a gene: 19.

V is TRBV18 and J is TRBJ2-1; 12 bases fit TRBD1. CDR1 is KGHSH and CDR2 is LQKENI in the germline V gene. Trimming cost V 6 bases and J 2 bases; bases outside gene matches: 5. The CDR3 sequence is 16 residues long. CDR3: CASSTGTGGTYNEQFF. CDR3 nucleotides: TGTGCCAGCTCGACGGGGACAGGGGGCACCTACAATGAGCAGTTCTTC.

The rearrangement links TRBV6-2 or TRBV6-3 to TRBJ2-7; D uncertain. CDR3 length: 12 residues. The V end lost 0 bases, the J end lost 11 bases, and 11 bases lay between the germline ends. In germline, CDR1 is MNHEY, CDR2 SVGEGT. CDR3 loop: CASSYSMANEYF. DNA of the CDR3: TGTGCCAGCAGTTACTCAATGGCCAATGAGTACTTC.

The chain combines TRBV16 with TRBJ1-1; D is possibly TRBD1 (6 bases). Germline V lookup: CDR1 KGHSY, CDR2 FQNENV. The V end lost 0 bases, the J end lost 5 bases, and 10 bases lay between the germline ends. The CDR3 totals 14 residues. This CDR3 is CASSQSTGATEAFF. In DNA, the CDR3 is TGTGCCAGCAGCCAATCGACAGGAGCAACTGAAGCTTTCTTT.

The CDR3 sequence is CASSPEGLLFNEQFF. The CDR3 region has the DNA TGCGCCAGCAGCCCCGAGGGACTACTTTTCAATGAGCAGTTCTTC. J is TRBJ2-1 and V is TRBV5-1, with 7 nucleotides matching TRBD2. CDR3 length equals 15 residues. The germline CDR1 and CDR2 sequences are SGHRS and YFSETQ. After removal of 4 bases from V and 6 bases from J, the junction contained 10 bases not matched to a gene.

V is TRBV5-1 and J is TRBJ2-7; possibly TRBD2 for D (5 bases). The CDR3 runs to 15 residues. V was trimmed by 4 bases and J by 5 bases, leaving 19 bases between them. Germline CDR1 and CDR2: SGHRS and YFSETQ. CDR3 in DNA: TGCGCCAGCAGCCCCTGGACGCTAGCTATCCACGAGCAGTACTTC. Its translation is CASSPWTLAIHEQYF.

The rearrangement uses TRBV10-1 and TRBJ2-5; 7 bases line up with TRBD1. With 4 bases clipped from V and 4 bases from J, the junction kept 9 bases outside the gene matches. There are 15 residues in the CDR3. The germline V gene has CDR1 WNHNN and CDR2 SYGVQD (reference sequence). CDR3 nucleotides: TGCGCCAGCAGTGGGTCTGACAGGGATATAGAGACCCAGTACTTC. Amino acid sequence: CASSGSDRDIETQYF.

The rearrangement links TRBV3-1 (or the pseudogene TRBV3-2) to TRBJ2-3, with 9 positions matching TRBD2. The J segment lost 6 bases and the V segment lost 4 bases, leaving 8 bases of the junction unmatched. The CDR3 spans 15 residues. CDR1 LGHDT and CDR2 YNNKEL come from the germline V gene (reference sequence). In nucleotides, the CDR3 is TGTGCCAGCAGCCGAATAGCGGGGGCGGGGGATACGCAGTATTTT. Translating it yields CASSRIAGAGDTQYF.

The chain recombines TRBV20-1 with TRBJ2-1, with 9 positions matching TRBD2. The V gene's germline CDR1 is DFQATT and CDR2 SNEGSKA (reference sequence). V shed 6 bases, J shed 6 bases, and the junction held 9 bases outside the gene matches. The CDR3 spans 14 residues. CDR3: CSASLAGYTNEQFF. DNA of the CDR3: TGCAGTGCCAGTCTAGCGGGGTACACCAATGAGCAGTTCTTC.

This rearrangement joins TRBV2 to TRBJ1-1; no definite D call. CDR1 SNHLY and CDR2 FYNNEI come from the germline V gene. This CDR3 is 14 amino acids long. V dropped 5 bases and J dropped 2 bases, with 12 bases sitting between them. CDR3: CASSYATGNTEAFF. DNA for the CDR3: TGTGCCAGCAGTTACGCGACGGGAAACACTGAAGCTTTCTTT. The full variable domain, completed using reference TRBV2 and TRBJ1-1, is EPEVTQTPSHQVTQMGQEVILRCVPISNHLYFYWYRQILGQKVEFLVSFYNNEISEKSEIFDDQFSVERPDGSNFTLKIRSTKLEDSAMYFCASSYATGNTEAFFGQGTRLTVV.

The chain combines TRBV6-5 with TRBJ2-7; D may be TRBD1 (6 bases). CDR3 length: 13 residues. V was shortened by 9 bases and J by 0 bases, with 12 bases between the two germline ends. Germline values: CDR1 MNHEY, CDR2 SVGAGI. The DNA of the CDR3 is TGTGCCAGGAGAACAGGGATCTCCTACGAGCAGTACTTC. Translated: CARRTGISYEQYF.

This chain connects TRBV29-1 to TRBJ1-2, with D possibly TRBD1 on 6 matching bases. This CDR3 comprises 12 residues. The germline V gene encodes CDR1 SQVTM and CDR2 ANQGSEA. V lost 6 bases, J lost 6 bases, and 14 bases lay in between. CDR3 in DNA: TGCAGCGTCGGTCCCACAGGGAATGGCTACACCTTC. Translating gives CSVGPTGNGYTF.

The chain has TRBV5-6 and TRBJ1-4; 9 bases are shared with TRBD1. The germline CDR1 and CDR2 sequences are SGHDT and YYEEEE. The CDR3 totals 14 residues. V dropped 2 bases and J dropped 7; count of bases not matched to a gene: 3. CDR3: CASSFGTGLEKLFF. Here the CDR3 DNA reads TGTGCCAGCAGCTTCGGGACAGGGCTTGAAAAACTGTTTTTT.

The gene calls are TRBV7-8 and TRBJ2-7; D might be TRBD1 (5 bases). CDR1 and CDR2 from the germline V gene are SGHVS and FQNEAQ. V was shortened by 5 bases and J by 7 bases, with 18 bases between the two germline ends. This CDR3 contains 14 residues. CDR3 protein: CASSTRSRVREQYF. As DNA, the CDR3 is TGTGCCAGCAGCACGCGGTCCAGGGTTCGGGAGCAGTACTTC. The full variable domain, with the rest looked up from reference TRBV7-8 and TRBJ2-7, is GAGVSQSPRYKVAKRGQDVALRCDPISGHVSLFWYQQALGQGPEFLTYFQNEAQLDKSGLPSDRFFAERPEGSVSTLKIQRTQQEDSAVYLCASSTRSRVREQYFGPGTRLTVT.

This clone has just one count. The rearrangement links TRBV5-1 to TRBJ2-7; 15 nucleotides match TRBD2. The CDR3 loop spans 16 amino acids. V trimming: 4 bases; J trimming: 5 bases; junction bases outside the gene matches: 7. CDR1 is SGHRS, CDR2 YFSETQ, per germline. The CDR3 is CASSRGTSGRIHEQYF. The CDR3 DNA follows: TGCGCCAGCAGCCGGGGGACTAGCGGGAGGATCCACGAGCAGTACTTC.

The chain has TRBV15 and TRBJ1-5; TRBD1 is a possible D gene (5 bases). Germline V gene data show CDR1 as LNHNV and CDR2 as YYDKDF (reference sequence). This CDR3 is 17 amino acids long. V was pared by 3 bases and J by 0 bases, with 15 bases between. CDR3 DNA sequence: TGTGCCACCAGCAGCCTGACAGCCTCCTATAGCAATCAGCCCCAGCATTTT. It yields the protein CATSSLTASYSNQPQHF.